This is a list of T cell receptor beta chains from one sample in a study of response to subunit inactivated influenza vaccine. One entry per CDR3 protein results from TCRdb running MiXCR on the RT-PCR reads. The sample has 860,000 or so distinct CDR3 sequences, roughly 20% seen once; the top ten hold roughly 10%. The sequences come from PBMCs from blood, collected approximately 5 days after vaccination. The source of these receptors is a man aged 50 to 60 who received an inactivated influenza vaccine. Both conserved end residues are part of each CDR3. The D gene is left open where the match is weak. Not all rows give a size; the values are once, few, many and, for expanded clones, a class.

D: TRBD2; V: TRBV29-1; size: few; J: TRBJ2-7; CDR3: CSVNAGVYEQYF; DNA: TGCAGCGTTAACGCGGGAGTGTACGAGCAGTACTTC
D: .; V: TRBV18; size: .; J: TRBJ2-5; CDR3: CASSPYDQETQYF; DNA: TGTGCCAGCTCACCTTATGACCAAGAGACCCAGTACTTC
D: .; V: TRBV4-3; size: many; J: TRBJ2-7; CDR3: CASSQTRQGRVYEQYF; DNA: TGCGCCAGCAGCCAAACTCGTCAGGGACGCGTCTACGAGCAGTACTTC
D: .; V: TRBV20-1; size: few; J: TRBJ2-1; CDR3: CSALDSKSYNEQFF; DNA: TGCAGTGCTCTGGACAGTAAGTCCTACAATGAGCAGTTCTTC
D: .; V: TRBV12-3/TRBV12-4; size: many; J: TRBJ2-7; CDR3: CASSLNFRKLNYGEQYF; DNA: TGTGCCAGCAGCCTAAACTTCCGGAAGTTAAACTACGGCGAGCAGTACTTC
D: .; V: TRBV20-1; size: .; J: TRBJ1-5; CDR3: CSAREGSSQPQHF; DNA: TGCAGTGCTAGGGAGGGGTCAAGTCAGCCCCAGCATTTT
D: .; V: TRBV9; size: .; J: TRBJ2-1; CDR3: CASSVEPLSNEQFF; DNA: TGTGCCAGCAGCGTAGAACCCCTCAGCAATGAGCAGTTCTTC
D: .; V: TRBV4-2; size: few; J: TRBJ2-7; CDR3: CASSQDRTISYEQYF; DNA: TGTGCCAGCAGCCAGGACAGAACCATCTCCTACGAGCAGTACTTC
D: TRBD1; V: TRBV6-2/TRBV6-3; size: .; J: TRBJ2-7; CDR3: CASSLWTGVAYEQYF; DNA: TGTGCCAGCAGTCTCTGGACAGGGGTGGCCTACGAGCAGTACTTC
D: .; V: TRBV29-1; size: many; J: TRBJ2-3; CDR3: CSVAHDTQYF; DNA: TGCAGCGTAGCCCATGATACGCAGTATTTT
D: .; V: TRBV12-3/TRBV12-4; size: few; J: TRBJ2-1; CDR3: CASNPGQSGYNEQFF; DNA: TGTGCCAGCAACCCCGGGCAGAGTGGCTACAATGAGCAGTTCTTC
D: .; V: TRBV7-2; size: .; J: TRBJ2-3; CDR3: CASSFDRPAGTQYF; DNA: TGTGCCAGCAGCTTCGACCGACCGGCTGGAACGCAGTATTTT
D: TRBD2; V: TRBV7-9; size: .; J: TRBJ2-7; CDR3: CASIEAGEDPYEQYF; DNA: TGTGCCAGCATAGAAGCGGGAGAGGACCCCTACGAGCAGTACTTC
D: TRBD1; V: TRBV5-1; size: .; J: TRBJ2-2; CDR3: CASSAQGGNTGELFF; DNA: TGCGCCAGCAGCGCACAGGGGGGGAACACCGGGGAGCTGTTTTTT